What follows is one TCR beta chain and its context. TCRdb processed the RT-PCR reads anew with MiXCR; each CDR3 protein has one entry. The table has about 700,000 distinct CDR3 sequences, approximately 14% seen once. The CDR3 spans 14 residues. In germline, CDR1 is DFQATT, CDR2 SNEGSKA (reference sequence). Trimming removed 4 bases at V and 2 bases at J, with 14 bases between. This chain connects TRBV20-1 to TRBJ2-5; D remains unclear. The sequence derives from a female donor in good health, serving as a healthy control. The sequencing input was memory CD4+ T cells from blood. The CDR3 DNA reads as TGCAGTGCTATGGTGCCAGACAAGCAAGAGACCCAGTACTTC. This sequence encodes CSAMVPDKQETQYF.